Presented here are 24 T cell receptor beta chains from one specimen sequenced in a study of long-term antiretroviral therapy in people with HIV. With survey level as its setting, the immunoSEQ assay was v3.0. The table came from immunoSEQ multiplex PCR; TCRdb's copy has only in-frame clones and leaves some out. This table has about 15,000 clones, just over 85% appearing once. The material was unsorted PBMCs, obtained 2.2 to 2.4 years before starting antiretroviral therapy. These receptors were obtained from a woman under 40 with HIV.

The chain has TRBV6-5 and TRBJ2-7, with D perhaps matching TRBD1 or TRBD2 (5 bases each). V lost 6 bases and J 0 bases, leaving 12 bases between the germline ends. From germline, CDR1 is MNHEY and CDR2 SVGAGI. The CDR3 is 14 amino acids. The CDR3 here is CASSRGGSSYEQYF. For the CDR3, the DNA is TGTGCCAGCAGCCGGGGCGGAAGCTCCTACGAGCAGTACTTC.

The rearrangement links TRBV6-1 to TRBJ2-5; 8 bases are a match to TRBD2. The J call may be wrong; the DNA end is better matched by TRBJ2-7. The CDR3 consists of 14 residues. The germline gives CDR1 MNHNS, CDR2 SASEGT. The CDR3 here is CASRGSSGTYEQYF. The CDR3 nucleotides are TGTGCCAGCAGAGGCAGTAGCGGGACCTACGAGCAGTACTTC.

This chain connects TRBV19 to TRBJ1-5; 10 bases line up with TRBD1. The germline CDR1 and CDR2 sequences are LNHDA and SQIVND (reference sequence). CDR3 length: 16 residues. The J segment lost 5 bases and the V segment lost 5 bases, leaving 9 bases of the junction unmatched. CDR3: CASSGGQGDPYQPQHF. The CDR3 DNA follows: TGTGCCAGTAGTGGAGGACAGGGGGATCCCTATCAGCCCCAGCATTTT.

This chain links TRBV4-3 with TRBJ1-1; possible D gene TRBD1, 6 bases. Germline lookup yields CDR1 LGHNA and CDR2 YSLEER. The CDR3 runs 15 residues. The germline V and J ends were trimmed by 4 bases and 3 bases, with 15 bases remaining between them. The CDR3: CASSRETGKYTEAFF. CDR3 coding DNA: TGCGCCAGCAGCCGAGAAACAGGGAAGTACACTGAAGCTTTCTTT.

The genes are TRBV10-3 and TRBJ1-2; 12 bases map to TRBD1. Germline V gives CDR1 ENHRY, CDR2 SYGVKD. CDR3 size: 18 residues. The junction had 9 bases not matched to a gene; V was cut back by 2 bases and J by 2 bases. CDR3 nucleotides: TGTGCCATCAGTGAGAGGGTCGGGACAGGGGGCCTGAACTATGGCTACACCTTC. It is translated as CAISERVGTGGLNYGYTF.

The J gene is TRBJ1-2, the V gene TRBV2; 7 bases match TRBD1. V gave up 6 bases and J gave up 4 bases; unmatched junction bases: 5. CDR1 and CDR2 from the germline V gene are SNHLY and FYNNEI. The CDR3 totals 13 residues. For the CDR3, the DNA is TGTGCCAGCAGCGGGGACAGACTCTATGGCTACACCTTC. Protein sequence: CASSGDRLYGYTF.

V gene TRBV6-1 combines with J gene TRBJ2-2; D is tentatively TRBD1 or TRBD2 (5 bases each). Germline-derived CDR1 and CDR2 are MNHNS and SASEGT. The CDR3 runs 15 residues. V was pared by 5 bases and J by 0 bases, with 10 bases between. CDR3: CASSRGVPNTGELFF. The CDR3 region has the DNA TGTGCCAGCAGTAGAGGGGTTCCGAACACCGGGGAGCTGTTTTTT.

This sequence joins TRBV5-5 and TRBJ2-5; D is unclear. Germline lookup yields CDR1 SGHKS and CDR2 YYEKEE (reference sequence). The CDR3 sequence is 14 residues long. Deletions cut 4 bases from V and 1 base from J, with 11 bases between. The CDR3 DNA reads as TGTGCCAGCAGCCGTGACCGGGTCCAAGAGACCCAGTACTTC. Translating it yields CASSRDRVQETQYF.

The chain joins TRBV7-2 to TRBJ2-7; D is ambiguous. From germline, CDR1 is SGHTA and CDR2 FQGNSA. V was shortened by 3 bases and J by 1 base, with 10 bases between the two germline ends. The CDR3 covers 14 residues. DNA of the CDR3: TGTGCCAGCAGCTTTGTCGGAACATCCTACGAGCAGTACTTC. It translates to CASSFVGTSYEQYF.

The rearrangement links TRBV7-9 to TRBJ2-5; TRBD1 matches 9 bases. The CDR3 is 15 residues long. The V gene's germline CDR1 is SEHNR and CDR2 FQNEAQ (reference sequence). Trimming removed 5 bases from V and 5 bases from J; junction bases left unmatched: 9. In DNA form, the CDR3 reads TGTGCCAGCAGCCGTGCCGGGGACAGGGTCGAGACCCAGTACTTC. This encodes CASSRAGDRVETQYF. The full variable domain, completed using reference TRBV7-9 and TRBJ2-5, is DTGVSQNPRHKITKRGQNVTFRCDPISEHNRLYWYRQTLGQGPEFLTYFQNEAQLEKSRLLSDRFSAERPKGSFSTLEIQRTEQGDSAMYLCASSRAGDRVETQYFGPGTRLLVL.

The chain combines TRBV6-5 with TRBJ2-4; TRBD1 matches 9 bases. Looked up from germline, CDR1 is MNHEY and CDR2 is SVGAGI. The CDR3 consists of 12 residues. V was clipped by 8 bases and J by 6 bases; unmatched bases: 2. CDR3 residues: CASVGQGNIQYF. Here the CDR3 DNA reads TGTGCCAGCGTGGGACAGGGAAACATTCAGTACTTC.

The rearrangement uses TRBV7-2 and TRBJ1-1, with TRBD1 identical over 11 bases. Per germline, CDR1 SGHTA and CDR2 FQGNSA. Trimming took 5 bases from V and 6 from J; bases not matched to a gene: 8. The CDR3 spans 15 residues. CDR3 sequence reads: CASSPSGTGGPEAFF. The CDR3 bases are TGTGCCAGCAGCCCATCCGGGACAGGGGGTCCTGAAGCTTTCTTT.

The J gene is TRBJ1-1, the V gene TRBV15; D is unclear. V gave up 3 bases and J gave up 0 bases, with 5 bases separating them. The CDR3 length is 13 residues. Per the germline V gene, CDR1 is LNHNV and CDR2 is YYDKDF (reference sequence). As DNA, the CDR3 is TGTGCCACCAGCAGTAAAGTGAACACTGAAGCTTTCTTT. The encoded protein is CATSSKVNTEAFF.

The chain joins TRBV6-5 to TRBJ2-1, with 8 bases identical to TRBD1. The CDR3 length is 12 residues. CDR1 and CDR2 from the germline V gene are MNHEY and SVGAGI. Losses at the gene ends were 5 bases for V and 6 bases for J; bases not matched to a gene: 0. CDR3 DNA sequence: TGTGCCAGCAGTGGGACAGGCAATGAGCAGTTCTTC. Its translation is CASSGTGNEQFF.

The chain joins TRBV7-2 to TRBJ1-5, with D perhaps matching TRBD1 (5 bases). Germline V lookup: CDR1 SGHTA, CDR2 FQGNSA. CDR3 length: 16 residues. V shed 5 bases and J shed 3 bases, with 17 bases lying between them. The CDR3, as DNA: TGTGCCAGCAGCCCGGCTAGGGGTAGGAACAATCAGCCCCAGCATTTT. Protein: CASSPARGRNNQPQHF. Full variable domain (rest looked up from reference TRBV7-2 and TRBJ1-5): GAGVSQSPSNKVTEKGKDVELRCDPISGHTALYWYRQSLGQGLEFLIYFQGNSAPDKSGLPSDRFSAERTGGSVSTLTIQRTQQEDSAVYLCASSPARGRNNQPQHFGDGTRLSIL.

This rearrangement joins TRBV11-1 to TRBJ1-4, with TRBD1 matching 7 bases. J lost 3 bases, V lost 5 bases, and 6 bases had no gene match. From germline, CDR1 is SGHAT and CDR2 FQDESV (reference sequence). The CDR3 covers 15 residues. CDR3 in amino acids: CASSRLTGPNEKLFF. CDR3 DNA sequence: TGTGCCAGCAGCCGGCTGACAGGGCCTAATGAAAAACTGTTTTTT.

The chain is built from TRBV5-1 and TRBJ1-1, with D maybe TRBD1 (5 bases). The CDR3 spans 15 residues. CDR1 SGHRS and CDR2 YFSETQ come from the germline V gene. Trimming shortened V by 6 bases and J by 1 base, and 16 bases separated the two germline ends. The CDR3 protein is CASIPGGGKNTEAFF. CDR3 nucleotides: TGCGCCAGCATCCCAGGTGGGGGGAAGAACACTGAAGCTTTCTTT.

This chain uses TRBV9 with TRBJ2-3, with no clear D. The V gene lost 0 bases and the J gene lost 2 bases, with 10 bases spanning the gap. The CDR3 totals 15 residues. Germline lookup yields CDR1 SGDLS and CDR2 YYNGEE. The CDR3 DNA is TGTGCCAGCAGCGTAGTGCCAGAATTCACAGATACGCAGTATTTT. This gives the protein CASSVVPEFTDTQYF.

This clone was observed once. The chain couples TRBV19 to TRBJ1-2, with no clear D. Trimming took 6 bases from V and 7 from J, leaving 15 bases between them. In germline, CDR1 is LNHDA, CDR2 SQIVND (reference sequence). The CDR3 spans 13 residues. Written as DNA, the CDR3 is TGTGCCAGTAGCAAGGTAACTAGCGGTGGCTACACCTTC. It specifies CASSKVTSGGYTF.

The CDR3 reads CASSLREGGTDTQYF. The CDR3 bases are TGTGCCAGCAGTCTCAGGGAAGGGGGCACAGATACGCAGTATTTT. The rearrangement uses TRBV5-5 and TRBJ2-3, with TRBD1 as a possible D gene (5 bases). CDR1 SGHKS and CDR2 YYEKEE come from the germline V gene (reference sequence). The CDR3 has 15 amino acids. The ends were cut back, 5 bases at V and 1 base at J, with 14 bases in the middle.

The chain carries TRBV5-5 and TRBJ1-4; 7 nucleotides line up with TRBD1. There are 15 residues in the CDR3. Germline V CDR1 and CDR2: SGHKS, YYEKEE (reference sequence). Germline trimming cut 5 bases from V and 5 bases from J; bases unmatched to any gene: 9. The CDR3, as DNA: TGTGCCAGCAGTTTAGACAGGGTGGGGAATGAAAAACTGTTTTTT. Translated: CASSLDRVGNEKLFF.

CDR3 residues: CASSYGRGFDNSPLHF. CDR3 sequence (DNA): TGTGCCAGCAGTTATGGTAGGGGGTTCGATAATTCACCCCTCCACTTT. The chain joins TRBV6-5 to TRBJ1-6; maybe TRBD1 (6 bases). There are 16 residues in the CDR3. Germline-derived CDR1 and CDR2 are MNHEY and SVGAGI. Trimming removed 3 bases at V and 5 bases at J, with 14 bases between.

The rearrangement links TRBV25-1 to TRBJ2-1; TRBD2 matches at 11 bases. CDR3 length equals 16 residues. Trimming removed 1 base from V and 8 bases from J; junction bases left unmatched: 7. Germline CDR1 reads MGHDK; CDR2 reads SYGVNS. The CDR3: CASSEWVAGGHHEQFF. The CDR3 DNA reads TGTGCCAGCAGTGAATGGGTAGCGGGGGGGCATCATGAGCAGTTCTTC.

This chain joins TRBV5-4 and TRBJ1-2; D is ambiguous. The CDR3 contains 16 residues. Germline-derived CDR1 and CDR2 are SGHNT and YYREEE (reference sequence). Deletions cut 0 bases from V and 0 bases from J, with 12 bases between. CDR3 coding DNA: TGTGCCAGCAGCTTGGCCCCTACCGGGGCTAACTATGGCTACACCTTC. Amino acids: CASSLAPTGANYGYTF.